This TCR beta chain derives from a study of vaccination and CD4 T cells after COVID-19. On the study more broadly: Overlapping peptides of the spike proteins of SARS-CoV-2, HCoV-NL63, HCoV-OC43 and HCoV-229E were used for cell stimulation.

Germline CDR1 WSHSY, CDR2 SAAADI. V was clipped by 2 bases and J by 9 bases, with 23 bases between them. The CDR3 has 17 residues. Points from the study as a whole: Median SARS-CoV-2-reactive clonotypes rose from approximately 21 to 38, not significantly.

Scientists ran DNA taken from cultured CD4+ T cells through the Oncomine TCR Beta short-read assay for sequencing. One entry per CDR3 protein results from TCRdb running MiXCR on the PCR reads. The sample yields around 6,100 distinct CDR3 sequences, approximately 40% seen once. The treatment denotes: approximately nine-day PBMC culture with coronavirus spike peptide pools or control peptides (ViraFEST assay). One should note that the unexposed donor's CD4+ T cells were collected before the COVID-19 pandemic (2011-2018). This clonotype was detected only a few times. Antigen unknown. This receptor was identified in a human donor in good health. Material for sequencing was CD4+ T cells from blood, cultured in vitro. V gene TRBV10-2 combines with J gene TRBJ2-1; maybe TRBD2 (7 bases). The CDR3 coding sequence is TGCGCCAGCAGTGAGAATTTGAGGGGGGGGATCAATACTGAGCAGTTCTTC. This codes for CASSENLRGGINTEQFF.